A single sample is the source of the 15 T cell receptor beta chains below, sequenced in a study of T cell responses to AZD1222 COVID-19 vaccine. Sequenced by immunoSEQ multiplex PCR; TCRdb stores in-frame clones only, minus some. This sample has about 190,000 clones, with roughly 92% found just once. Sequenced material: peripheral blood, taken on day 0 of AZD1222 vaccination. These receptors were taken from an adult in good health.

The rearrangement links TRBV6-5 to TRBJ1-1, with D possibly TRBD1 on 6 matching bases. CDR3 size: 13 residues. Trimming removed 4 bases from V and 2 bases from J, with 8 bases in between. Per germline, CDR1 MNHEY and CDR2 SVGAGI. CDR3 protein: CASSSTGNTEAFF. The CDR3 coding sequence is TGTGCCAGCAGTTCGACAGGTAACACTGAAGCTTTCTTT.

V usage is TRBV19 and J usage is TRBJ1-4, with TRBD1 identical over 11 bases. The J segment lost 7 bases and the V segment lost 4 bases, leaving 5 bases of the junction unmatched. There are 15 residues in the CDR3. CDR1 LNHDA and CDR2 SQIVND come from the germline V gene (reference sequence). CDR3 region: CASSTSGTGGEKLFF. CDR3 DNA sequence: TGTGCCAGTAGTACCTCCGGGACAGGGGGTGAAAAACTGTTTTTT.

This clone showed up just once. The chain combines TRBV18 with TRBJ1-2; D may be TRBD1 (6 bases). The germline gives CDR1 KGHSH, CDR2 LQKENI. The CDR3 spans 15 residues. V was pared by 6 bases and J by 0 bases, with 14 bases between. CDR3 residues: CASSEDRSANYGYTF. The CDR3 nucleotides read TGTGCCAGCTCGGAAGACAGGTCAGCTAACTATGGCTACACCTTC.

On this clone itself: Other DNA variants within this sample encode the same CDR3. This sequence joins TRBV5-1 and TRBJ1-1; no definite D call. V lost 0 bases and J lost 0, with 6 bases in between. The CDR3 sequence is 14 residues long. Germline loops: CDR1 SGHRS, CDR2 YFSETQ. The CDR3 DNA reads as TGCGCCAGCAGCTTGGCGGGAATGAACACTGAAGCTTTCTTT. Its translation: CASSLAGMNTEAFF.

This chain uses TRBV5-4 with TRBJ2-5; possibly TRBD1 for D (5 bases). This CDR3 has 13 residues. Deletions cut 2 bases from V and 5 bases from J, with 10 bases between. Germline V gene data show CDR1 as SGHNT and CDR2 as YYREEE (reference sequence). The DNA for the CDR3 is TGTGCCAGCAGCTTTAAGGGGCGGGAGACCCAGTACTTC. It is translated as CASSFKGRETQYF.

The V call is TRBV6-5, the J call TRBJ1-2; D might be TRBD1 (5 bases). CDR3 length: 15 amino acids. V was shortened by 2 bases and J by 5 bases, with 15 bases between the two germline ends. The germline V gene encodes CDR1 MNHEY and CDR2 SVGAGI. The CDR3 DNA reads TGTGCCAGCAGTTACAGGCCAGGGAAGCCGTATGGCTACACCTTC. This gives the protein CASSYRPGKPYGYTF.

V gene TRBV24-1 combines with J gene TRBJ1-5, with D possibly matching TRBD1 (5 bases). The CDR3 extends over 15 amino acids. The V end was cut by 5 bases, the J end by 5 bases, with 15 bases between. The germline V gene encodes CDR1 KGHDR and CDR2 SFDVKD. CDR3 in amino acids: CATSALRGRDQPQHF. The CDR3 DNA reads as TGTGCCACCAGTGCCCTGCGGGGGAGGGATCAGCCCCAGCATTTT.

This chain connects TRBV15 to TRBJ2-2; 9 nucleotides match TRBD2. CDR1 and CDR2 (germline): LNHNV, YYDKDF (reference sequence). Unmatched junction bases numbered 4, after V lost 0 bases and J lost 5 bases. The CDR3 is 16 amino acids. CDR3 protein: CATSREAGGWTGELFF. DNA of the CDR3: TGTGCCACCAGCAGAGAAGCGGGGGGTTGGACCGGGGAGCTGTTTTTT. Full variable domain (rest looked up from reference TRBV15 and TRBJ2-2): DAMVIQNPRYQVTQFGKPVTLSCSQTLNHNVMYWYQQKSSQAPKLLFHYYDKDFNNEADTPDNFQSRRPNTSFCFLDIRSPGLGDTAMYLCATSREAGGWTGELFFGEGSRLTVL.

The chain employs TRBV7-9 and TRBJ2-2, with 7 bases matching TRBD1. The J segment lost 4 bases and the V segment lost 1 base, leaving 6 bases of the junction unmatched. The CDR3 sequence is 16 residues long. Germline lookup yields CDR1 SEHNR and CDR2 FQNEAQ (reference sequence). Here the CDR3 DNA reads TGTGCCAGCAGCTTAGTGGTAGGGGGCGTCACCGGGGAGCTGTTTTTT. This codes for CASSLVVGGVTGELFF. Complete variable domain (other parts from reference TRBV7-9 and TRBJ2-2): DTGVSQNPRHKITKRGQNVTFRCDPISEHNRLYWYRQTLGQGPEFLTYFQNEAQLEKSRLLSDRFSAERPKGSFSTLEIQRTEQGDSAMYLCASSLVVGGVTGELFFGEGSRLTVL.

The chain combines TRBV18 with TRBJ1-1, with D tentatively TRBD1 (5 bases). The CDR3 extends over 14 amino acids. The germline V gene has CDR1 KGHSH and CDR2 LQKENI. The V end was cut by 4 bases, the J end by 6 bases, with 15 bases between. The CDR3 loop reads CASSLMTDWAEAFF. As DNA, the CDR3 is TGTGCCAGCTCACTAATGACAGATTGGGCTGAAGCTTTCTTT. Complete variable domain (other parts from reference TRBV18 and TRBJ1-1): NAGVMQNPRHLVRRRGQEARLRCSPMKGHSHVYWYRQLPEEGLKFMVYLQKENIIDESGMPKERFSAEFPKEGPSILRIQQVVRGDSAAYFCASSLMTDWAEAFFGQGTRLTVV.

The chain couples TRBV2 to TRBJ1-2; maybe TRBD1 (6 bases). Trimming took off 1 base at V and 3 bases at J, with 9 bases between the two ends. The length of the CDR3 is 14 residues. Germline loops: CDR1 SNHLY, CDR2 FYNNEI. In DNA, the CDR3 is TGTGCCAGCAGTGAAGAGGGGGAGTACTATGGCTACACCTTC. This encodes CASSEEGEYYGYTF.

For this clone: Relative to the germline gene, one junction end is altered; a read error may explain this. The rearrangement joins TRBV13 to TRBJ1-6, with 8 bases matching TRBD1. The CDR3 has 15 amino acids. Germline CDR1 PRHDT, CDR2 FYEKMQ (reference sequence). This CDR3 is CAGSLGQGAISPLHF. The DNA for the CDR3 is TGTGCCGGCAGCTTAGGCCAGGGGGCGATATCACCCCTCCACTTT.

This rearrangement joins TRBV27 to TRBJ1-5; D remains ambiguous. The V end lost 5 bases, the J end lost 0 bases, and 11 bases lay between the germline ends. The CDR3 is made up of 15 amino acids. Germline V lookup: CDR1 MNHEY, CDR2 SMNVEV (reference sequence). CDR3 sequence: CASSVHWDSNQPQHF. CDR3 in DNA: TGTGCCAGCAGTGTCCATTGGGATAGCAATCAGCCCCAGCATTTT.

This clone was counted once. V gene TRBV11-2 combines with J gene TRBJ1-1, with a tentative D call TRBD1 (6 bases). CDR1 SGHAT and CDR2 FQNNGV come from the germline V gene. This CDR3 has 14 residues. V dropped 2 bases and J dropped 6 bases, with 13 bases sitting between them. The CDR3 DNA reads as TGTGCCAGCAGCTTAATTTCACAGGGCTCTGAAGCTTTCTTT. Residues: CASSLISQGSEAFF.

The chain joins TRBV29-1 to TRBJ1-3; D unresolved. Germline assignment: CDR1 SQVTM and CDR2 ANQGSEA. CDR3 length: 12 amino acids. V dropped 5 bases and J dropped 0 bases, with 5 bases sitting between them. Here the CDR3 reads CSVTSSGNTIYF. In nucleotides, the CDR3 is TGCAGCGTTACGAGCTCTGGAAACACCATATATTTT. The variable domain in full, completed from reference TRBV29-1 and TRBJ1-3, reads SAVISQKPSRDICQRGTSLTIQCQVDSQVTMMFWYRQQPGQSLTLIATANQGSEATYESGFVIDKFPISRPNLTFSTLTVSNMSPEDSSIYLCSVTSSGNTIYFGEGSWLTVV.